Following are 20 T cell receptor beta chains from one sample sequenced in a study of blood T cell repertoires in COVID-19. The assay was immunoSEQ multiplex PCR, and TCRdb's table has in-frame clones only and misses some. This table holds over 300,000 clones, around 89% found once. Sequenced sample: peripheral blood. The receptor set was obtained from a man between 18 and 35 years old with active or convalescent COVID-19.

The chain joins TRBV19 to TRBJ2-2, with 12 bases identical to TRBD2. V lost 4 bases to trimming and J lost 5 bases; unmatched junction nucleotides: 2. CDR1 is LNHDA, CDR2 SQIVND, per germline (reference sequence). CDR3 length equals 15 residues. CDR3 DNA: TGTGCCAGTAGTAGACTAGCGGGAGATACCGGGGAGCTGTTTTTT. It encodes CASSRLAGDTGELFF.

V gene TRBV19 combines with J gene TRBJ1-2; D is unresolved. Germline V gene sequence: CDR1 LNHDA, CDR2 SQIVND (reference sequence). Trimming left V 3 bases short and J 4 bases short, with 12 bases between. The CDR3 is 14 amino acids. CDR3 sequence: CASSIFPGSYGYTF. The CDR3 DNA reads TGTGCCAGTAGTATCTTCCCGGGGAGCTATGGCTACACCTTC.

The chain carries TRBV27 and TRBJ2-1; D might be TRBD2 (5 bases). The germline gives CDR1 MNHEY, CDR2 SMNVEV (reference sequence). V lost 4 bases and J lost 4, with 11 bases in between. The CDR3 is 14 amino acids. The CDR3 sequence: CASSSGLAYNEQFF. The CDR3 nucleotides are TGTGCCAGCAGTTCCGGACTGGCATACAATGAGCAGTTCTTC.

This clone was picked up a small number of times. CDR3 sequence reads: CASSDSDLAAQFF. Here the CDR3 DNA reads TGTGCCAGCAGTGACTCGGATTTAGCAGCCCAGTTCTTC. The chain carries TRBV6-4 and TRBJ2-1; no firm D call. This CDR3 spans 13 amino acids. The germline V gene encodes CDR1 MRHNA and CDR2 SNTAGT. V lost 0 bases, J lost 13 bases, and 13 bases lay in between.

V and J are TRBV7-2 and TRBJ2-7; D is possibly TRBD2 (6 bases). V was clipped by 3 bases and J by 6 bases, with 12 bases between them. Germline V CDR1 and CDR2: SGHTA, FQGNSA. CDR3 length: 13 residues. The DNA for the CDR3 is TGTGCCAGCAGCTTGGGACTGAACCGCGAGCAGTACTTC. Its translation is CASSLGLNREQYF.

The chain is built from TRBV15 and TRBJ1-5; D is unresolved. The CDR3 sequence is 17 residues long. The germline V gene encodes CDR1 LNHNV and CDR2 YYDKDF (reference sequence). Trimming pared 0 bases from V and 0 bases from J, leaving 12 bases between. CDR3 sequence reads: CATSRDSHGLSNQPQHF. In DNA, the CDR3 is TGTGCCACCAGCAGAGATTCTCACGGACTTAGCAATCAGCCCCAGCATTTT.

V usage is TRBV13 and J usage is TRBJ2-5, with D unclear. The germline V gene encodes CDR1 PRHDT and CDR2 FYEKMQ (reference sequence). The CDR3 contains 13 residues. With 1 base removed from V and 5 bases from J, the gap between germline ends came to 8 bases. The CDR3 DNA sequence: TGTGCCAGCAGCTTAGTTCCGAGGGAGACCCAGTACTTC. Translating gives CASSLVPRETQYF.

This chain joins TRBV5-8 and TRBJ1-3, with 8 bases that match TRBD1. CDR3 size: 16 residues. The trim removed 4 bases at V and 2 bases at J, leaving 8 bases unmatched. Germline V gene data show CDR1 as SGHTS and CDR2 as YDEGEE. The CDR3 is CASSPQDRAAGNTIYF. The CDR3, as DNA: TGTGCCAGCAGCCCGCAGGACAGGGCGGCTGGAAACACCATATATTTT.

This sequence joins TRBV7-2 and TRBJ1-1; no clear D gene. The germline gives CDR1 SGHTA, CDR2 FQGNSA. Trimming stripped 1 base from V and 1 base from J, with 4 bases between. This CDR3 region has 13 residues. In DNA form, the CDR3 reads TGTGCCAGCAGCTTAGGACAGAACACTGAAGCTTTCTTT. Its translation is CASSLGQNTEAFF. Drawing the rest from reference TRBV7-2 and TRBJ1-1, the complete variable domain is GAGVSQSPSNKVTEKGKDVELRCDPISGHTALYWYRQSLGQGLEFLIYFQGNSAPDKSGLPSDRFSAERTGGSVSTLTIQRTQQEDSAVYLCASSLGQNTEAFFGQGTRLTVV.

J is TRBJ2-3 and V is TRBV28; D is uncertain. CDR1 is MDHEN and CDR2 is SYDVKM in the germline V gene. The CDR3 extends over 12 amino acids. Here the CDR3 reads CAAGTGTDTQYF. CDR3 coding DNA: TGTGCAGCAGGAACCGGAACAGATACGCAGTATTTT. The full variable domain, completed using reference TRBV28 and TRBJ2-3, is DVKVTQSSRYLVKRTGEKVFLECVQDMDHENMFWYRQDPGLGLRLIYFSYDVKMKEKGDIPEGYSVSREKKERFSLILESASTNQTSMYLCAAGTGTDTQYFGPGTRLTVL.

Here the CDR3 DNA reads TGCGCCAGCAGCCCAACCGGGAGACTTAACACCGGGGAGCTGTTTTTT. Encoded protein: CASSPTGRLNTGELFF. The gene calls are TRBV5-1 and TRBJ2-2, with D maybe TRBD2 (6 bases). The V end lost 4 bases, the J end lost 2 bases, and 15 bases lay between the germline ends. The CDR3 spans 16 residues. Per the germline V gene, CDR1 is SGHRS and CDR2 is YFSETQ.

The chain carries TRBV6-2 or TRBV6-3 and TRBJ2-4; 8 bases are shared with TRBD2. The CDR3 extends over 15 amino acids. V lost 5 bases to trimming and J lost 4 bases; unmatched junction nucleotides: 7. Germline V gene data show CDR1 as MNHEY and CDR2 as SVGEGT. The CDR3 DNA follows: TGTGCCAGCAGTCCCGGGGGGGCGGGGAAAAACATTCAGTACTTC. Translation: CASSPGGAGKNIQYF.

The chain is built from TRBV27 and TRBJ2-5, with TRBD1 identical over 8 bases. The CDR3 loop spans 14 amino acids. The ends lost 3 bases at V and 4 bases at J; junction bases unmatched: 4. Germline V gene sequence: CDR1 MNHEY, CDR2 SMNVEV (reference sequence). The CDR3 spells CASSLGRGLETQYF. The CDR3 DNA reads TGTGCCAGCAGTTTGGGCAGGGGGCTAGAGACCCAGTACTTC.

This chain joins TRBV3-1 (or the pseudogene TRBV3-2) and TRBJ2-5; 9 bases map to TRBD2. The CDR3 covers 17 residues. Germline V CDR1 and CDR2: LGHDT, YNNKEL (reference sequence). J lost 3 bases, V lost 5 bases, and 13 bases had no gene match. CDR3 DNA sequence: TGTGCCAGCAGCTTAGGGATATTAGCGGGGGCGGAAGAGACCCAGTACTTC. Its translation: CASSLGILAGAEETQYF.

This chain links TRBV27 with TRBJ1-6; 7 bases map to TRBD1. The V gene end was trimmed by 6 bases and the J gene end by 10 bases; junction bases not matched to a gene: 27. The germline V gene encodes CDR1 MNHEY and CDR2 SMNVEV (reference sequence). This CDR3 region has 20 residues. The CDR3 region has the DNA TGTGCCAGCAGCCGGTACAAGGGGGCGCAGGCCTCCGATGTGGGGTCACCCCTCCACTTT. This sequence encodes CASSRYKGAQASDVGSPLHF.

The chain employs TRBV28 and TRBJ2-1, with 7 bases lining up with TRBD2. V lost 7 bases to trimming and J lost 0 bases; unmatched junction nucleotides: 9. CDR1 and CDR2 (germline): MDHEN, SYDVKM. CDR3 length: 16 residues. Here the CDR3 reads CASTPVRDYSYNEQFF. CDR3 DNA sequence: TGTGCCAGCACCCCTGTCCGGGACTACTCCTACAATGAGCAGTTCTTC. The whole variable domain, remainder taken from reference TRBV28 and TRBJ2-1, is DVKVTQSSRYLVKRTGEKVFLECVQDMDHENMFWYRQDPGLGLRLIYFSYDVKMKEKGDIPEGYSVSREKKERFSLILESASTNQTSMYLCASTPVRDYSYNEQFFGPGTRLTVL.

The chain uses TRBV18 and TRBJ1-5; no reliable D call. The V and J ends lost 6 bases and 3 bases respectively, with 15 bases between them. The CDR3 consists of 15 residues. The germline V gene has CDR1 KGHSH and CDR2 LQKENI. The CDR3 region has the DNA TGTGCCAGCTCCTCGGTGAGGGCGAACAATCAGCCCCAGCATTTT. It specifies CASSSVRANNQPQHF.

The rearrangement links TRBV25-1 to TRBJ2-1, with D possibly TRBD1 on 5 matching bases. Trimming removed 1 base at V and 8 bases at J, with 12 bases between. CDR1 MGHDK and CDR2 SYGVNS come from the germline V gene. This CDR3 has 14 residues. The CDR3 nucleotides are TGTGCCAGCAGTGAATGGGGCAGATCGGATGAGCAGTTCTTC. It is translated as CASSEWGRSDEQFF.

The chain joins TRBV15 to TRBJ1-6; 7 bases are a match to TRBD1. Trimming cost V 4 bases and J 8 bases; bases outside gene matches: 8. Germline CDR1 and CDR2: LNHNV and YYDKDF (reference sequence). CDR3 length: 15 residues. The CDR3 DNA follows: TGTGCCACCAGCACCGAGGGGGCTGGTCATTCACCCCTCCACTTT. This translates into CATSTEGAGHSPLHF.

The CDR3 sequence: CAVAGQAAFSEQFF. The CDR3 coding sequence is TGTGCCGTGGCGGGCCAGGCTGCTTTCAGTGAGCAGTTCTTC. The genes are TRBV10-3 and TRBJ2-1; D may be TRBD2 (5 bases). CDR1 ENHRY and CDR2 SYGVKD come from the germline V gene. This CDR3 is 14 amino acids long. V was pared by 11 bases and J by 9 bases, with 23 bases between.